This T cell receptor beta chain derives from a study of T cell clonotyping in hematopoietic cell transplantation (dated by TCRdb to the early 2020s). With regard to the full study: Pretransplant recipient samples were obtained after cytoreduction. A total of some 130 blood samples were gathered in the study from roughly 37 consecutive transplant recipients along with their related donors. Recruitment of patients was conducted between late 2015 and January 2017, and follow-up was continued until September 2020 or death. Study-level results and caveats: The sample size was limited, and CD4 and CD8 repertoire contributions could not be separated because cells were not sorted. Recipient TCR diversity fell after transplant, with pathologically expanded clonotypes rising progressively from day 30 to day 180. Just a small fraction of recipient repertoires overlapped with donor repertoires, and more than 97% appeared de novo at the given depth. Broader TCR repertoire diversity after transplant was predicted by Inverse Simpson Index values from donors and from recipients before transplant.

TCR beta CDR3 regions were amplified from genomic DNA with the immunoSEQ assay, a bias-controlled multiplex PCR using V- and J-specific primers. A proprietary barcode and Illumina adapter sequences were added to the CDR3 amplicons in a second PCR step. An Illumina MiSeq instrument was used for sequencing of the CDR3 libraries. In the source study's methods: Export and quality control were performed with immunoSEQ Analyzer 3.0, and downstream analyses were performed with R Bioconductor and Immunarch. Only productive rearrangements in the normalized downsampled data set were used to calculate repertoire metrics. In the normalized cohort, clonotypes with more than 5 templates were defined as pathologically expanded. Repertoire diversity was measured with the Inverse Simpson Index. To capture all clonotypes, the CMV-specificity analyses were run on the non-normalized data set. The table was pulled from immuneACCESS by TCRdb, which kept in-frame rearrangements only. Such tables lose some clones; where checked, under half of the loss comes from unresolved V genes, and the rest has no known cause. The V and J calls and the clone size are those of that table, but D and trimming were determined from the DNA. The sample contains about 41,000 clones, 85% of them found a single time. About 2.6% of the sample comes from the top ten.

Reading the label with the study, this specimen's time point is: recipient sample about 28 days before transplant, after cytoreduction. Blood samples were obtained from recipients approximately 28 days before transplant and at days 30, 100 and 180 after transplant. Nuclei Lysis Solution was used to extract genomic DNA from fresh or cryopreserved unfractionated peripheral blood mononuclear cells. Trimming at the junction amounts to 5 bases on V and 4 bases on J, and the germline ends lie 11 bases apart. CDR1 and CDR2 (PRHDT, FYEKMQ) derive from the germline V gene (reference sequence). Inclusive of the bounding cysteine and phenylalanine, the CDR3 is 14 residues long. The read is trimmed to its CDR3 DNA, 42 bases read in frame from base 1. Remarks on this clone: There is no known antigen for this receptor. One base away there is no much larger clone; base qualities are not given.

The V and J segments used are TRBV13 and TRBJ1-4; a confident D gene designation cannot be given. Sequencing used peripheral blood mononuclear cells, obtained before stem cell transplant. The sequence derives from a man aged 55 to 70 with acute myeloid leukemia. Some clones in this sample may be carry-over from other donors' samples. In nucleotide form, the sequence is TGTGCCAGCAGCGCTACCCAGTTTAATGAAAAACTGTTTTTT. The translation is CASSATQFNEKLFF.